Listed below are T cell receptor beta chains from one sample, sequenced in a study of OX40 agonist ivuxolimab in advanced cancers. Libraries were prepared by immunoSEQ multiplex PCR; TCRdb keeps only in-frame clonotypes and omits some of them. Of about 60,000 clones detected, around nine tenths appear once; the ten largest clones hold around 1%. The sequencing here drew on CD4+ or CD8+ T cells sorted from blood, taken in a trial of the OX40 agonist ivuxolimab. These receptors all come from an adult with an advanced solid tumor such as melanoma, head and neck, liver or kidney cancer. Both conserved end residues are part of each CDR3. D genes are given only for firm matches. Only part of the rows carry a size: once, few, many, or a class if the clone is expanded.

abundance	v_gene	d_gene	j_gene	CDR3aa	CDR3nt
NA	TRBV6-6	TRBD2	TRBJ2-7	CASRRTSGHYEQYF	TGTGCCAGCAGAAGGACTAGCGGGCACTACGAGCAGTACTTC
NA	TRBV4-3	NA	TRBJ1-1	CASSQEVQGTTEAFF	TGCGCCAGCAGCCAAGAAGTTCAGGGGACCACTGAAGCTTTCTTT
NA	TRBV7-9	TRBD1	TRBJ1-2	CASSHGTAYGYTF	TGTGCCAGCAGCCATGGGACAGCCTATGGCTACACCTTC
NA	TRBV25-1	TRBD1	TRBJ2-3	CASSERTGGTDTQYF	TGTGCCAGCAGTGAACGGACAGGGGGAACAGATACGCAGTATTTT
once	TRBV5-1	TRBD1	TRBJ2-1	CASSLTGESSYNEQFF	TGCGCCAGCAGCTTAACAGGGGAGAGCTCCTACAATGAGCAGTTCTTC
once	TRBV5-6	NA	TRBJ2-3	CASSLEALPTGTQYF	TGTGCCAGCAGCTTGGAGGCTCTTCCCACTGGTACGCAGTATTTT
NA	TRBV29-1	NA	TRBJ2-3	CSVELGTDTQYF	TGCAGCGTTGAACTGGGCACAGATACGCAGTATTTT
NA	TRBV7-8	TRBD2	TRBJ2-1	CASSLLAGAGPYNEQFF	TGTGCCAGCAGCTTACTAGCGGGAGCCGGTCCCTACAATGAGCAGTTCTTC
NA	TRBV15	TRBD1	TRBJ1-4	CATKPRTGGEKLFF	TGTGCCACCAAACCGCGGACAGGGGGTGAAAAACTGTTTTTT
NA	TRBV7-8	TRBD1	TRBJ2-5	CASSGRDRGETQYF	TGTGCCAGCAGCGGCCGGGACAGGGGAGAGACCCAGTACTTC
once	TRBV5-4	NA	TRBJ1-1	CASSFYTVGTEAFF	TGTGCCAGCAGCTTTTACACTGTGGGCACTGAAGCTTTCTTT
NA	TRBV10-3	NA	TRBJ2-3	CAIAPGGTDTQYF	TGTGCCATCGCCCCTGGAGGCACAGATACGCAGTATTTT
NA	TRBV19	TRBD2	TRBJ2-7	CASSISSRGAGYEQYF	TGTGCCAGTAGTATTAGTTCGCGGGGGGCAGGTTACGAGCAGTACTTC
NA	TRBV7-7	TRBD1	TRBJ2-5	CASSYDRGNRETQYF	TGTGCCAGCAGTTACGACAGGGGTAATCGAGAGACCCAGTACTTC
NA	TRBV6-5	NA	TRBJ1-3	CASSYSEGLGGNTIYF	TGTGCCAGCAGTTACTCGGAGGGGTTGGGTGGAAACACCATATATTTT
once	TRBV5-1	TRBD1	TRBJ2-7	CASSPYGTGDHEQYF	TGCGCCAGCAGCCCGTACGGGACAGGCGACCACGAGCAGTACTTC
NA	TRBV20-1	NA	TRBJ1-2	CSADRIGGYTF	TGCAGTGCTGACAGGATCGGAGGCTACACCTTC
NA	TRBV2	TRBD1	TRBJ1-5	CASRTGTNQPQHF	TGTGCCTCCCGGACAGGGACTAATCAGCCCCAGCATTTT
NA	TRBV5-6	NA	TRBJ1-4	CASSTRTPAGHNKLFF	TGTGCCAGCAGCACTAGAACCCCCGCGGGACATAACAAACTGTTTTTT
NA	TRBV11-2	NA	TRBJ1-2	CASSLGNYGYTF	TGTGCCAGCAGCTTAGGGAACTATGGCTACACCTTC
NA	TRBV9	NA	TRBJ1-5	CASSVGQGLNQPQHF	TGTGCCAGCAGCGTGGGGCAGGGGTTGAATCAGCCCCAGCATTTT
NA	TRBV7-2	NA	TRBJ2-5	CASSLVGGKEETQYF	TGTGCCAGCAGCTTAGTCGGGGGTAAGGAAGAGACCCAGTACTTC
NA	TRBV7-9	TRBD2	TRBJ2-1	CASSSRLSGRGEQFF	TGTGCCAGCAGCTCCAGACTAAGCGGGAGGGGTGAGCAGTTCTTC
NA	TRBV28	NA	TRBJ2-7	CASSFPGSYEQYF	TGTGCCAGCAGTTTTCCAGGCTCCTACGAGCAGTACTTC
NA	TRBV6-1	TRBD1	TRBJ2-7	CASSEAGGRGEQYF	TGTGCCAGCAGTGAGGCAGGGGGAAGGGGCGAGCAGTACTTC
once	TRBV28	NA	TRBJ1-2	CASRAGYNYGYTF	TGTGCCAGCAGGGCAGGTTATAACTATGGCTACACCTTC
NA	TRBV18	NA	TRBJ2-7	CASSPRVYEQYF	TGTGCCAGCTCACCACGGGTCTACGAGCAGTACTTC
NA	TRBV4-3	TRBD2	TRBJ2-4	CASSQDWVGTRTGDIQYF	TGCGCCAGCAGCCAAGATTGGGTTGGGACTAGAACCGGAGACATTCAGTACTTC
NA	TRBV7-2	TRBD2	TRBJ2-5	CASSLAGVETQYF	TGTGCCAGCAGCCTAGCGGGAGTGGAGACCCAGTACTTC
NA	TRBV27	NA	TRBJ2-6	CASGFHKSGANVLTF	TGTGCCAGCGGTTTTCATAAGTCTGGGGCCAACGTCCTGACTTTC
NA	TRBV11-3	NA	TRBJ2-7	CASSPGTSNYEQYF	TGTGCCAGCAGCCCTGGGACCTCAAACTACGAGCAGTACTTC
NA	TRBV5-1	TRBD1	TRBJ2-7	CASSWGQPRDEQYF	TGCGCCAGCAGCTGGGGACAGCCAAGGGACGAGCAGTACTTC
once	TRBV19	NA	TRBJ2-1	CASRPVASRFYNEQFF	TGTGCCAGTAGACCAGTGGCTAGCAGATTCTACAATGAGCAGTTCTTC